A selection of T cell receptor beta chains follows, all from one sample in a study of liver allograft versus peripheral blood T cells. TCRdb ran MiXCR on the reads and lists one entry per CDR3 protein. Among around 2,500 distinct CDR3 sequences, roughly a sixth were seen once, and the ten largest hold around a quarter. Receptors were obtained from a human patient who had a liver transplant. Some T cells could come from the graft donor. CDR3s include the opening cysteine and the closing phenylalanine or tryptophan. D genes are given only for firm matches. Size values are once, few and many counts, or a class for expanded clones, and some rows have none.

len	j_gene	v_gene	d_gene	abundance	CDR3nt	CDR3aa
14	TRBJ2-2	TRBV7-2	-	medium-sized	TGTGCCAGCAGCTTAGCGCTCGGAACCGGGGAGCTGTTTTTT	CASSLALGTGELFF
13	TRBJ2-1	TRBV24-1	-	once	TGTGCCACCAGTGATTCTCTGGCGGATCAGCAGTTCTTC	CATSDSLADQQFF
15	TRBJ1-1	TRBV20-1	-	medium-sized	TGCAGTGCTAGAGACAGGGAGGGGCGAGGGACTGAAGCTTTCTTT	CSARDREGRGTEAFF
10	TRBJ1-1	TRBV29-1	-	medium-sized	TGCAGCTGGGGGGACACTGAAGCTTTCTTT	CSWGDTEAFF
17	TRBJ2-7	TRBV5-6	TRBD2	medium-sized	TGTGCCAGCAGCTTTACTAGCGGGGGGGCCCGCTGGTACGAGCAGTACTTC	CASSFTSGGARWYEQYF
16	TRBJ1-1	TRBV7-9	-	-	TGTGCCAGCAGCTTCTTGGGGGCCCCGCTGAACACTGAAGCTTTCTTT	CASSFLGAPLNTEAFF
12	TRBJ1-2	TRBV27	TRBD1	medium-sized	TGTGCCAGCCGCAGGGGGCCCTATGGCTACACCTTC	CASRRGPYGYTF
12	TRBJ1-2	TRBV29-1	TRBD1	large	TGCAGCGTTCCGGACAGGGGGGGAGGCTACACCTTC	CSVPDRGGGYTF
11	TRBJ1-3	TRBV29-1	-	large	TGCAGCGTTGTTTTCGGGAACACCATATATTTT	CSVVFGNTIYF
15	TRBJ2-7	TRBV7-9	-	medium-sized	TGTGCCAGCAGTACTATTAGCGGCCGAACCTACGAGCAGTACTTC	CASSTISGRTYEQYF
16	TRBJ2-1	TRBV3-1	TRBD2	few	TGTGCCAGCAGCCAAGATAACGGGGGGGTGTACAATGAGCAGTTCTTC	CASSQDNGGVYNEQFF
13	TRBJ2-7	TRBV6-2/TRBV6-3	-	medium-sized	TGTGCCAGCAGTTACAGTGAAATCTACGAGCAGTACTTC	CASSYSEIYEQYF
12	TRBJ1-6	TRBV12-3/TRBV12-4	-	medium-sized	TGTGCCAGCAGTACCCACAATTCACCCCTCCACTTT	CASSTHNSPLHF
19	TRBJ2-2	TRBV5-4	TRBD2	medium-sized	TGTGCCAGCACCCTCGGGGGGAGCGCTTCCTCCCTAAACACCGGGGAGCTGTTTTTT	CASTLGGSASSLNTGELFF
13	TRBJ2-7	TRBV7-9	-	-	TGTGCCAGCAGCTTGGAGGTCTCCTACGAGCAGTACTTC	CASSLEVSYEQYF
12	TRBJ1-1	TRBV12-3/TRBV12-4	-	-	TGTGCCAGCAGTAGGGGTTTCCCTGAAGCTTTCTTT	CASSRGFPEAFF
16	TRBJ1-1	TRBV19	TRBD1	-	TGTGCCAGTAGTATAGGACAGGGGGCGATGAACACTGAAGCTTTCTTT	CASSIGQGAMNTEAFF
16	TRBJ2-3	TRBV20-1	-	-	TGCAGTGCTAGACCGACCGGGCCTCATCCCGCAGATACGCAGTATTTT	CSARPTGPHPADTQYF
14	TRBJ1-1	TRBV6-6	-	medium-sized	TGTGCCAGCATAAACCAGGGTGGCCACACTGAAGCTTTCTTT	CASINQGGHTEAFF
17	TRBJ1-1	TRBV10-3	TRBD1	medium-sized	TGTGCCATCAGTGAGCCCCGGGACAGGGTATCGTACACTGAAGCTTTCTTT	CAISEPRDRVSYTEAFF
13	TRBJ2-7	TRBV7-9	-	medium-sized	TGTGCCAGCAGCCTAATGACAGTCTACGAGCAGTACTTC	CASSLMTVYEQYF
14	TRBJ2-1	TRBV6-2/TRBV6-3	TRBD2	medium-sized	TGTGCCAGCAGTTACTGGCGGGGGGCCAATGAGCAGTTCTTC	CASSYWRGANEQFF
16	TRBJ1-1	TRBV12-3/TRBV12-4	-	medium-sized	TGTGCCAGCAGTTTGGGTAGTAGAGAGATGAACACTGAAGCTTTCTTT	CASSLGSREMNTEAFF
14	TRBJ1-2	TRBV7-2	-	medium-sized	TGTGCCAGCAGCCGGGGTGGCGAGGTCGATGGCTACACCTTC	CASSRGGEVDGYTF
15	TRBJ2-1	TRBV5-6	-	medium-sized	TGTGCCAGCAGCTTGGGTGGGGGGCCCTTAGGTGAGCAGTTCTTC	CASSLGGGPLGEQFF
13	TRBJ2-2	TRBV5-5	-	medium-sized	TGTGCCAGCAGCCTCGACAGCGCCGGGGAGCTGTTTTTT	CASSLDSAGELFF
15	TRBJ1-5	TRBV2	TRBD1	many	TGTGCCAGCACCCCCGGGACAGGGGGCCATCAGCCCCAGCATTTT	CASTPGTGGHQPQHF
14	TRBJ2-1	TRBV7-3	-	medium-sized	TGTGCCAGCAGCTTAACGCCGGGTTACAATGAGCAGTTCTTC	CASSLTPGYNEQFF
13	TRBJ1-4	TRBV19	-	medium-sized	TGTGCCACATCGACAGCAACTAATGAAAAACTGTTTTTT	CATSTATNEKLFF
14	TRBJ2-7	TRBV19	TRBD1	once	TGTGCCAGTAGTATAGGGACAGGGGGCTACGAGCAGTACTTC	CASSIGTGGYEQYF
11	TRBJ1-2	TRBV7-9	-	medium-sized	TGTGCCAGCAGCTTAGGAGGTGGCTACACCTTC	CASSLGGGYTF
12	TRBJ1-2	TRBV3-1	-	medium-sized	TGTGCCAGCAGGACGGCTAACTATGGCTACACCTTC	CASRTANYGYTF
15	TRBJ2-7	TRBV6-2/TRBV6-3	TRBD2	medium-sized	TGTGCCAGCAGTATGCTAGCGGGGGTTTCCTACGAGCAGTACTTC	CASSMLAGVSYEQYF
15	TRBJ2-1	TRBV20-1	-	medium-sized	TGCAGTGCACACACCCAGGGGAGCGCGTACAATGAGCAGTTCTTC	CSAHTQGSAYNEQFF
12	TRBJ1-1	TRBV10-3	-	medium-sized	TGTGCCATCAGTAACTCAAACACTGAAGCTTTCTTT	CAISNSNTEAFF
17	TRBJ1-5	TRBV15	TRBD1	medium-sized	TGTGCCACCAGCAGAGATTGGGGGACAGGGGTTACTCAGCCCCAGCATTTT	CATSRDWGTGVTQPQHF
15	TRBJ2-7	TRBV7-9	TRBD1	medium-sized	TGTGCCAGCAGCGCCGTGGGGCAGGGGGCTTACGAGCAGTACTTC	CASSAVGQGAYEQYF
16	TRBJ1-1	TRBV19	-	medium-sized	TGTGCCAGTAAACTTCGGGTCTTGGGATTGAACACTGAAGCTTTCTTT	CASKLRVLGLNTEAFF
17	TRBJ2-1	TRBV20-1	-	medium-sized	TGCAGTGCTAGAGATGGGGCTAGCGAGGTTATTTTGGATGAGCAGTTCTTC	CSARDGASEVILDEQFF
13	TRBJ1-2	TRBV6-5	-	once	TGTGCCAGCAGTACGGGGGACGCCTATGGCTACACCTTC	CASSTGDAYGYTF
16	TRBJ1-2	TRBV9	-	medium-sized	TGTGCCAGCAGCACCCGGACCGACTCTCCTAACTATGGCTACACCTTC	CASSTRTDSPNYGYTF
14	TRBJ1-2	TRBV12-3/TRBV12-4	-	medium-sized	TGTGCCAGCAGTTCCCAGACACGGGCGAATGGCTACACCTTC	CASSSQTRANGYTF
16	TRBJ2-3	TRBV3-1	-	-	TGTGCCAGCAGCTTAGGTCTACTCCCAGGGACGGATACGCAGTATTTT	CASSLGLLPGTDTQYF
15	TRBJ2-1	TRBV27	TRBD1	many	TGTGCCAGCAGTTTAGGGCAGGGGGTGTCAAATGAGCAGTTCTTC	CASSLGQGVSNEQFF
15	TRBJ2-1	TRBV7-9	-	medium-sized	TGTGCCAGCAGCTTCCGGGACACCTCTCTTGGGGAGCAGTTCTTC	CASSFRDTSLGEQFF
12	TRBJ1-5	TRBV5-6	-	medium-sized	TGTGCCAGCAGCCTGGGGGGTCTCCCCCAGCATTTT	CASSLGGLPQHF